Presented here are 20 T cell receptor beta chains from one specimen sequenced in a study of blood T cell repertoires in COVID-19. Clones were read by immunoSEQ multiplex PCR, and TCRdb kept only the in-frame ones, dropping some. The profile shows fewer than 700,000 clones, roughly 89% of them singletons. Sequenced: peripheral blood. All receptors derive from a woman in her fifties or sixties with COVID-19, enrolled during active disease.

The chain joins TRBV18 to TRBJ1-2; weak D call: TRBD1 (5 bases). CDR3 length: 14 amino acids. CDR1 and CDR2 (germline): KGHSH, LQKENI. V was trimmed by 5 bases and J by 4 bases, leaving 14 bases between them. CDR3 loop: CASSDLRGSYGYTF. CDR3 DNA: TGTGCCAGCTCAGACTTGCGGGGCAGCTATGGCTACACCTTC.

This rearrangement joins TRBV5-1 to TRBJ2-1, with D uncertain. The CDR3 is 14 residues long. V lost 0 bases and J lost 5, with 9 bases in between. Germline assignment: CDR1 SGHRS and CDR2 YFSETQ. The CDR3 sequence is CASSLGATNNEQFF. The CDR3 DNA is TGCGCCAGCAGCTTGGGGGCTACAAACAATGAGCAGTTCTTC. Drawing the rest from reference TRBV5-1 and TRBJ2-1, the complete variable domain is KAGVTQTPRYLIKTRGQQVTLSCSPISGHRSVSWYQQTPGQGLQFLFEYFSETQRNKGNFPGRFSGRQFSNSRSEMNVSTLELGDSALYLCASSLGATNNEQFFGPGTRLTVL.

This chain uses TRBV7-9 with TRBJ2-1; D not resolved. Trimming pared 5 bases from V and 6 bases from J, leaving 11 bases between. The germline V gene has CDR1 SEHNR and CDR2 FQNEAQ (reference sequence). CDR3 length equals 13 residues. This CDR3 reads CASSLYYPNEQFF. CDR3 DNA sequence: TGTGCCAGCAGCCTATACTACCCCAATGAGCAGTTCTTC.

The V call is TRBV3-1 (or the pseudogene TRBV3-2), the J call TRBJ2-7, with a weak D call TRBD1 (7 bases). The germline CDR1 and CDR2 sequences are LGHDT and YNNKEL (reference sequence). The CDR3 is 14 amino acids. V gave up 2 bases and J gave up 7 bases, with 15 bases separating them. In nucleotides, the CDR3 is TGTGCCAGCAGCCAACAGGGGGAGGTGGGGGAGCAGTACTTC. It specifies CASSQQGEVGEQYF.

The chain uses TRBV12-5 and TRBJ2-5; TRBD1 might be the D (5 bases). This CDR3 is 14 amino acids long. Deletions cut 2 bases from V and 3 bases from J, with 10 bases between. Germline V lookup: CDR1 LGHNT, CDR2 FRNRAP. The CDR3 protein is CASGLSGLEETQYF. In nucleotides, the CDR3 is TGTGCTAGTGGTTTGTCAGGGTTGGAAGAGACCCAGTACTTC.

This clone was seen a single time. The J gene is TRBJ2-1, the V gene TRBV28, with D possibly being TRBD1 (6 bases). V was trimmed by 3 bases and J by 7 bases, leaving 16 bases between them. CDR3 size: 15 residues. Germline V gene sequence: CDR1 MDHEN, CDR2 SYDVKM. The CDR3 protein is CASSFSIRGFNEQFF. The CDR3 DNA reads TGTGCCAGCAGTTTCTCGATAAGGGGGTTTAATGAGCAGTTCTTC.

V and J are TRBV9 and TRBJ1-2; TRBD1 agrees at 7 bases. V trimming: 7 bases; J trimming: 1 base; junction bases outside the gene matches: 13. The CDR3 runs to 16 residues. CDR1 is SGDLS and CDR2 is YYNGEE in the germline V gene. CDR3 amino acids: CASAFPRGLLNYGYTF. The CDR3 coding sequence is TGTGCCAGCGCGTTCCCGAGGGGGCTCCTTAACTATGGCTACACCTTC.

A single count supports this clone. This chain joins TRBV7-8 and TRBJ2-1; 9 positions agree with TRBD2. CDR1 and CDR2 from the germline V gene are SGHVS and FQNEAQ. CDR3 length: 16 residues. Trimming cost V 6 bases and J 2 bases; bases outside gene matches: 8. CDR3 in amino acids: CASRPRLAGAYNEQFF. As DNA, the CDR3 is TGTGCCAGCAGACCGCGATTAGCGGGGGCCTACAATGAGCAGTTCTTC.

The rearrangement joins TRBV25-1 to TRBJ2-3, with D tentatively TRBD2 (5 bases). V was pared by 5 bases and J by 4 bases, with 22 bases between. Germline V CDR1 and CDR2: MGHDK, SYGVNS. CDR3 length: 17 residues. The CDR3 DNA sequence: TGTGCCAGCAGTCACTCACTAGTCCCCCCGGGCGCAGATACGCAGTATTTT. This codes for CASSHSLVPPGADTQYF.

V usage is TRBV30 and J usage is TRBJ1-1; TRBD1 matches at 8 bases. CDR3 length: 14 amino acids. Germline trimming cut 3 bases from V and 4 bases from J; bases unmatched to any gene: 7. CDR1 and CDR2 from the germline V gene are GTSNPN and SVGIG (reference sequence). This CDR3 reads CAWSNRGRITEAFF. The DNA for the CDR3 is TGTGCCTGGAGCAACAGGGGGAGGATCACTGAAGCTTTCTTT.

The rearrangement uses TRBV2 and TRBJ2-4; 9 nucleotides agree with TRBD2. V dropped 1 base and J dropped 8; count of bases not matched to a gene: 6. This CDR3 has 15 amino acids. Germline CDR1 is SNHLY and CDR2 is FYNNEI. CDR3 amino acids: CASSEEAGGPDIQYF. In DNA, the CDR3 is TGTGCCAGCAGTGAAGAGGCGGGGGGGCCAGACATTCAGTACTTC.

This clone was seen once. J is TRBJ2-7 and V is TRBV5-1; maybe TRBD1 (6 bases). Trimming pared 0 bases from V and 5 bases from J, leaving 15 bases between. The germline gives CDR1 SGHRS, CDR2 YFSETQ. This CDR3 is built from 15 residues. The CDR3 DNA sequence: TGCGCCAGCAGCTTGGAAAAAACAGGGTACCACGAGCAGTACTTC. This translates into CASSLEKTGYHEQYF.

This clone was seen a few times. The CDR3 region is CASSGQGTPPGEQYF. The CDR3 coding sequence is TGTGCCAGCAGTGGACAGGGGACGCCCCCAGGAGAGCAGTACTTC. The chain combines TRBV6-2 or TRBV6-3 with TRBJ2-7; 9 positions agree with TRBD1. CDR1 MNHEY and CDR2 SVGEGT come from the germline V gene. Trimming removed 5 bases from V and 7 bases from J; junction bases left unmatched: 12. The CDR3 has 15 residues.

V is TRBV7-6 and J is TRBJ2-1, with a tentative D call TRBD2 (6 bases). The germline V gene encodes CDR1 SGHVS and CDR2 FNYEAQ. The CDR3 sequence is 16 residues long. The V end lost 3 bases, the J end lost 0 bases, and 12 bases lay between the germline ends. CDR3 amino acids: CASSFGGTSSYNEQFF. CDR3 in DNA: TGTGCCAGCAGCTTTGGGGGGACCAGCTCCTACAATGAGCAGTTCTTC. The whole variable domain, remainder taken from reference TRBV7-6 and TRBJ2-1, is GAGVSQSPRYKVTKRGQDVALRCDPISGHVSLYWYRQALGQGPEFLTYFNYEAQQDKSGLPNDRFSAERPEGSISTLTIQRTEQRDSAMYRCASSFGGTSSYNEQFFGPGTRLTVL.

This chain uses TRBV2 with TRBJ1-3; 7 bases agree with TRBD1. The germline V gene has CDR1 SNHLY and CDR2 FYNNEI. CDR3 size: 14 residues. J lost 1 base, V lost 4 bases, and 1 base had no gene match. CDR3 coding DNA: TGTGCCAGCAGTGTCAGGGGGTCTGGAAACACCATATATTTT. Translated, it gives CASSVRGSGNTIYF.

This chain connects TRBV25-1 to TRBJ1-2; D is possibly TRBD1 (6 bases). This CDR3 is built from 12 residues. V was shortened by 7 bases and J by 6 bases, with 12 bases between the two germline ends. Germline CDR1 MGHDK, CDR2 SYGVNS. The CDR3 loop reads CASTRGGDGYTF. In DNA, the CDR3 is TGTGCCAGCACAAGGGGGGGAGATGGCTACACCTTC.

The V gene is TRBV27, the J gene TRBJ1-2; no firm D call. The V gene's germline CDR1 is MNHEY and CDR2 SMNVEV (reference sequence). Trimming left V 6 bases short and J 2 bases short, with 16 bases between. The length of the CDR3 is 15 residues. This chain's CDR3 is CASRVLGGSNYGYTF. CDR3 DNA sequence: TGTGCCAGCAGGGTTCTTGGAGGAAGCAACTATGGCTACACCTTC.

The chain couples TRBV25-1 to TRBJ2-1; tentatively, D is TRBD1 (6 bases). CDR3 length equals 14 residues. V lost 6 bases to trimming and J lost 9 bases, with 18 bases between them. Germline assignment: CDR1 MGHDK and CDR2 SYGVNS. This CDR3 is CASSGSQGIAEQFF. CDR3 DNA: TGTGCCAGCAGCGGCAGTCAGGGGATTGCTGAGCAGTTCTTC.

The CDR3, as DNA: TGTGCCAGCAGCTACGGACCCGCTGGGGGGGATACGCAGTATTTT. This sequence encodes CASSYGPAGGDTQYF. This sequence joins TRBV7-2 and TRBJ2-3, with a weak D call TRBD2 (6 bases). V was shortened by 4 bases and J by 6 bases, with 17 bases between the two germline ends. The germline V gene encodes CDR1 SGHTA and CDR2 FQGNSA. This CDR3 spans 15 amino acids.

The rearrangement joins TRBV18 to TRBJ1-2; D uncertain. The CDR3 runs 15 residues. Germline V gene lookup returns CDR1 KGHSH and CDR2 LQKENI. The V end lost 0 bases, the J end lost 8 bases, and 16 bases lay between the germline ends. CDR3 residues: CASSPPTVTTGGYTF. CDR3 nucleotides: TGTGCCAGCTCACCACCAACAGTCACTACGGGGGGCTACACCTTC.